This TCR beta chain was observed in a study of T cell repertoires in cytomegalovirus infection (dated by TCRdb to the late 2010s). General notes on the study: Donor HLA type was relevant to the analysis, as public TCR beta signatures indicated carriage of CMV infection together with the matching HLA type.

The instrument was an Illumina HiSeq 1500. TCRdb's own reprocessing of the public reads used fastp at Q25 and MiXCR and kept productive beta chains. Under each unique CDR3 protein, matching rows form one entry showing the most common genes and DNA. Here the sample has around 740,000 distinct CDR3 sequences; less than 40% occur a single time. The ten largest clones capture roughly 2.9% of the sample. As regards this clonotype: The antigen this receptor binds is unknown. Qualities for individual bases were not recorded, and no much larger clone is one base off.

The junction carries 9 bases between V and J, which are trimmed by 3 bases and 0 bases respectively. The germline V gene gives CDR1 as SGHAT and CDR2 as FQNNGV. From its cysteine to its phenylalanine, the CDR3 spans 15 amino acids. Kept here is only the CDR3 DNA, which spans 45 bases and is read in frame from base 1. What the authors observed across the whole study: Cumulative frequency of public TCR beta family members discriminated carriers of CMV infection plus the relevant HLA type in this cohort and an independent approximately 350-donor cohort. The ex vivo response was dominated by HLA-C-restricted CMV-specific TCR beta clonotypes, which also provided the single most frequent clonotype in two of eight donors.

The V and J segments used are TRBV11-2 and TRBJ1-3, with TRBD1 tentatively as D gene (5 bases match). Material for sequencing was PBMCs. The sequence was collected from a human donor in good health (CMV status not recorded). Some clones in this sample may be carry-over from other donors' samples. The CDR3: CASSFRGLSGNTIYF. The DNA sequence reads TGTGCCAGCAGCTTTAGGGGTCTCTCTGGAAACACCATATATTTT.